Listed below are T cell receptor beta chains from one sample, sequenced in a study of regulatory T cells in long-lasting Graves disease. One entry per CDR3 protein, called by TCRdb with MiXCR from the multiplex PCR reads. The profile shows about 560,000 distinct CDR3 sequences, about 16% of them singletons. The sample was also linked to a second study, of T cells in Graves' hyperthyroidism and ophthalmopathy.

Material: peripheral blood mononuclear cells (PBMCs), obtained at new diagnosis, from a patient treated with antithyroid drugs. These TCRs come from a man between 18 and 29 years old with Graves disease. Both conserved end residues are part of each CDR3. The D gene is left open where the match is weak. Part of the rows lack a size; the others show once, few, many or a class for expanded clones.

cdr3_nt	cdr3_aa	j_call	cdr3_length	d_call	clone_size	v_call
TGCGCCAGCAGCCCCGTGGGCCCTACGCAAGTGGATGAGCAGTTCTTC	CASSPVGPTQVDEQFF	TRBJ2-1	16	NA	few	TRBV5-1
TGTGCCTGGCGGTACAGCTCCCGCACTGAAGCTTTCTTT	CAWRYSSRTEAFF	TRBJ1-1	13	NA	many	TRBV30
TGTGCCAGCAGCCCCACTAGCGGGGGATCCTACGAGCAGTACTTC	CASSPTSGGSYEQYF	TRBJ2-7	15	TRBD2	few	TRBV9
TGTGCCAGCAGCTTAGGGGGTAGGGACAATGAGCAGTTCTTC	CASSLGGRDNEQFF	TRBJ2-1	14	NA	many	TRBV7-9
TGCGCCAGCAGCTTGACTGCTAGCGTAAACACCGGGGAGCTGTTTTTT	CASSLTASVNTGELFF	TRBJ2-2	16	NA	few	TRBV5-1
TGTGCCTGGAGGGAGGGGGAGGATGTCGACGAGCAGTACTTC	CAWREGEDVDEQYF	TRBJ2-7	14	NA	NA	TRBV30
TGTGCCTGGAGTGTATACAGGGGTGGGAATCAGCCCCAGCATTTT	CAWSVYRGGNQPQHF	TRBJ1-5	15	TRBD1	many	TRBV30
TGTGCCTGGAGCCAAGGGACGAAGCAGTACTTC	CAWSQGTKQYF	TRBJ2-7	11	NA	NA	TRBV30
TGCAGTGCCGTTAAGCGGTCTTACGAGCAGTACTTC	CSAVKRSYEQYF	TRBJ2-7	12	NA	few	TRBV20-1
TGTGCCAGCAGGGGGGGAGAGAGCACAGATACGCAGTATTTT	CASRGGESTDTQYF	TRBJ2-3	14	NA	many	TRBV2
TGTGCCGGAACAGTGAACACTGAAGCTTTCTTT	CAGTVNTEAFF	TRBJ1-1	11	NA	many	TRBV30
TGTGCCAGCAGTGAATCGAGCTCTGGGGCCAACGTCCTGACTTTC	CASSESSSGANVLTF	TRBJ2-6	15	NA	NA	TRBV25-1
TGCGGTGCCCCATTCAGCTCCTACGAGCAGTACTTC	CGAPFSSYEQYF	TRBJ2-7	12	NA	NA	TRBV20-1
TGTGCCACCAGGCGGGTCGCAACTAATGAAAAACTGTTTTTT	CATRRVATNEKLFF	TRBJ1-4	14	NA	NA	TRBV24-1
TGTGCCAGCAGCCGCCTCAGGGACACCGGGGAGCTGTTTTTT	CASSRLRDTGELFF	TRBJ2-2	14	NA	NA	TRBV11-2
TGTGCTAGTGGTTCCCGAATCGGCACTGAAGCTTTCTTT	CASGSRIGTEAFF	TRBJ1-1	13	NA	many	TRBV12-5
TGTGCCAGCAGGGCAGACAGGGGGAATCAGCCCCAGCATTTT	CASRADRGNQPQHF	TRBJ1-5	14	TRBD1	many	TRBV2
TGTGCCAGCAGTCCAGGGGACAGGGTAGTATATGGCTACACCTTC	CASSPGDRVVYGYTF	TRBJ1-2	15	TRBD1	few	TRBV12-3/TRBV12-4
TGTGCCTGGAGACGAACGGGGAACACTGAAGCTTTCTTT	CAWRRTGNTEAFF	TRBJ1-1	13	NA	few	TRBV30
TGTGCCAGCAGCCAAGATCCGGGGCCCACTGAAGCTTTCTTT	CASSQDPGPTEAFF	TRBJ1-1	14	NA	few	TRBV3-1
TGTGCCAGCAGTTACCGGGACAGACAAGAGACCCAGTACTTC	CASSYRDRQETQYF	TRBJ2-5	14	TRBD1	NA	TRBV6-2/TRBV6-3
TGTGCCAGCAGTTTATCTCCCGGGACAGGTGCTTTCCACGAGCAGTACTTC	CASSLSPGTGAFHEQYF	TRBJ2-7	17	TRBD1	many	TRBV27
TGCAGTGCTCCCCGGGGGGTGAGGGATTACACAGATACGCAGTATTTT	CSAPRGVRDYTDTQYF	TRBJ2-3	16	TRBD2	many	TRBV20-1
TGTGCCAGCTCGGCAGCAGAGAATCAGCCCCAGCATTTT	CASSAAENQPQHF	TRBJ1-5	13	NA	many	TRBV18
TGCGCCAGCAGCCAAGGATGGGGCAGGGCCCAGGTTGGCTATGGCTACACCTTC	CASSQGWGRAQVGYGYTF	TRBJ1-2	18	NA	many	TRBV4-1
TGCAGCGTTGAACTGGGGGGTGCAGATACGCAGTATTTT	CSVELGGADTQYF	TRBJ2-3	13	NA	few	TRBV29-1
TGCAGTGCTAGTATGGCAGAAAAGCCCTGGGAGCAGTACTTC	CSASMAEKPWEQYF	TRBJ2-7	14	NA	few	TRBV20-1
TGTGCCAGCAGCCAAGGAGGACAGGGGGCAAACTATGGCTACACCTTC	CASSQGGQGANYGYTF	TRBJ1-2	16	TRBD1	many	TRBV28
TGTGCCAGCAGTGATGGGGAGCGGGAGTTCTATGATGAGCAGTTCTTC	CASSDGEREFYDEQFF	TRBJ2-1	16	TRBD2	many	TRBV6-2/TRBV6-3
TGTGCCAGCACTAGTCGTGGGAGGTTTTATGACGAGCAGTACTTC	CASTSRGRFYDEQYF	TRBJ2-7	15	NA	many	TRBV28
TGTGCCAGCAGCCAAGACTCCTTTTACAATGAGCAGTTCTTC	CASSQDSFYNEQFF	TRBJ2-1	14	NA	many	TRBV7-3
TGTGCCAGCTCACCAACGAACGAAGATACGCAGTATTTT	CASSPTNEDTQYF	TRBJ2-3	13	NA	many	TRBV18
TGCAGCGTTGGGGGGGGACAGATGAACACTGAAGCTTTCTTT	CSVGGGQMNTEAFF	TRBJ1-1	14	TRBD1	many	TRBV29-1